The 11 T cell receptor beta chains below come from one sample, sequenced in a study of OX40 agonist ivuxolimab in advanced cancers. TCRdb's copy holds only in-frame clones and misses some; the assay was immunoSEQ multiplex PCR. The sample has 95,000 to 100,000 clones; about 84% are singletons. This specimen consisted of CD4+ or CD8+ T cells sorted from blood, obtained in a trial of the OX40 agonist ivuxolimab. The receptors stem from an adult with an advanced solid tumor such as melanoma, head and neck, liver or kidney cancer.

V is TRBV4-2 and J is TRBJ2-2; no clear D gene. Trimming removed 4 bases at V and 2 bases at J, with 14 bases between. The CDR3 covers 16 residues. The germline V gene has CDR1 LGHNA and CDR2 YNFKEQ. The CDR3 DNA sequence: TGTGCCAGCAGCCCTACCGGTGTCTTAAACACCGGGGAGCTGTTTTTT. It translates to CASSPTGVLNTGELFF.

The V and J genes are TRBV18 and TRBJ1-4; 11 bases are shared with TRBD1. The CDR3 is made up of 14 amino acids. J lost 8 bases, V lost 5 bases, and 4 bases had no gene match. The V gene's germline CDR1 is KGHSH and CDR2 LQKENI. CDR3 protein: CASSVDRGQEKLFF. The DNA for the CDR3 is TGTGCCAGCTCAGTGGACAGGGGGCAAGAAAAACTGTTTTTT.

The V call is TRBV5-1, the J call TRBJ2-5; D might be TRBD1 or TRBD2, each matching 6 bases. Germline V gene data show CDR1 as SGHRS and CDR2 as YFSETQ. CDR3 length: 14 amino acids. The V gene lost 0 bases and the J gene lost 4 bases, with 10 bases spanning the gap. The CDR3 spells CASSLGSGAETQYF. DNA for the CDR3: TGCGCCAGCAGCTTGGGGTCGGGGGCAGAGACCCAGTACTTC.

The gene calls are TRBV6-1 and TRBJ2-7; 14 bases are a match to TRBD2. Germline lookup yields CDR1 MNHNS and CDR2 SASEGT. The CDR3 spans 15 residues. Losses at the gene ends were 5 bases for V and 4 bases for J; bases not matched to a gene: 4. CDR3 nucleotides: TGTGCCAGCAGTCCGGGACTAGCGGGAGTGTACGAGCAGTACTTC. This sequence encodes CASSPGLAGVYEQYF.

The chain uses TRBV7-9 and TRBJ2-1, with 9 bases identical to TRBD2. Germline trimming cut 0 bases from V and 7 bases from J; bases unmatched to any gene: 7. CDR1 is SEHNR and CDR2 is FQNEAQ in the germline V gene (reference sequence). This CDR3 comprises 16 residues. The CDR3 is CASSLAATSGWNEQFF. In DNA, the CDR3 is TGTGCCAGCAGCTTAGCAGCGACTAGCGGCTGGAATGAGCAGTTCTTC.

This clone was seen only a few times. V is TRBV6-4 and J is TRBJ2-3; TRBD2 agrees at 7 bases. Germline CDR1 and CDR2: MRHNA and SNTAGT. This CDR3 is 15 amino acids long. Germline trimming cut 2 bases from V and 1 base from J; bases unmatched to any gene: 3. CDR3 nucleotide sequence: TGTGCCAGCAGTGACGGGACTACCGGCACAGATACGCAGTATTTT. It is translated as CASSDGTTGTDTQYF.

V is TRBV5-8 and J is TRBJ2-3; 8 bases align to TRBD2. V lost 0 bases to trimming and J lost 2 bases; unmatched junction nucleotides: 5. The CDR3 sequence is 16 residues long. CDR1 and CDR2 from the germline V gene are SGHTS and YDEGEE. CDR3 region: CASSLGLANPTDTQYF. CDR3 DNA sequence: TGTGCCAGCAGCTTGGGACTAGCGAACCCCACAGATACGCAGTATTTT.

This chain connects TRBV19 to TRBJ2-2; TRBD2 matches 7 bases. V lost 3 bases to trimming and J lost 3 bases; unmatched junction nucleotides: 10. The CDR3 spans 17 residues. Germline CDR1 reads LNHDA; CDR2 reads SQIVND (reference sequence). The CDR3 DNA reads as TGTGCCAGTAGTATTCGAAGACTGGGAGGGGACACCGGGGAGCTGTTTTTT. Protein sequence: CASSIRRLGGDTGELFF. Using reference TRBV19 and TRBJ2-2 for the parts outside the CDR3, the full variable domain is DGGITQSPKYLFRKEGQNVTLSCEQNLNHDAMYWYRQDPGQGLRLIYYSQIVNDFQKGDIAEGYSVSREKKESFPLTVTSAQKNPTAFYLCASSIRRLGGDTGELFFGEGSRLTVL.

The chain combines TRBV12-5 with TRBJ2-3, with TRBD2 identical over 7 bases. V dropped 6 bases and J dropped 0; count of bases not matched to a gene: 9. This CDR3 contains 16 residues. The germline gives CDR1 LGHNT, CDR2 FRNRAP. The CDR3 loop is CASGPRGSGSTDTQYF. The CDR3 DNA reads TGTGCTAGTGGCCCCCGTGGTAGCGGGAGCACAGATACGCAGTATTTT. The full variable domain, rest sourced from reference TRBV12-5 and TRBJ2-3, is DARVTQTPRHKVTEMGQEVTMRCQPILGHNTVFWYRQTMMQGLELLAYFRNRAPLDDSGMPKDRFSAEMPDATLATLKIQPSEPRDSAVYFCASGPRGSGSTDTQYFGPGTRLTVL.

The V gene is TRBV6-5, the J gene TRBJ1-1; D remains unclear. The CDR3 is made up of 13 amino acids. Germline V lookup: CDR1 MNHEY, CDR2 SVGAGI. The ends were cut back, 4 bases at V and 0 bases at J, with 6 bases in the middle. The CDR3 region is CASSFGLNTEAFF. Written as DNA, the CDR3 is TGTGCCAGCAGTTTTGGATTGAACACTGAAGCTTTCTTT.

This clone was seen a handful of times. The chain combines TRBV5-1 with TRBJ2-7; TRBD1 is a possible D gene (5 bases). V was trimmed by 2 bases and J by 3 bases, leaving 9 bases between them. The length of the CDR3 is 13 residues. Germline CDR1 SGHRS, CDR2 YFSETQ. The CDR3 protein is CASSFVQGYEQYF. In DNA, the CDR3 is TGCGCCAGCAGCTTTGTGCAGGGCTACGAGCAGTACTTC.